This TCR beta chain was sequenced during a study of blood T cell repertoires in COVID-19 (dated by TCRdb to 2018 to 2020). Study-wide context: Collaborator samples came from the United States, Italy and Spain and covered acute and convalescent phases of COVID-19. The material from the prospective study consisted of cDNA or gDNA derived from T cells, B-cell-depleted T cells, or PBMCs. Subjects who had been exposed to COVID-19, were actively infected with it, or had recovered from it provided the deeply sampled blood TCRbeta repertoires that made up the dataset. The repertoires were released in a freely available public database intended as a resource for research on the immune response to SARS-CoV-2. Samples were obtained from the ongoing ImmuneRACE study (first 160 participants) and from 1,200 or so subjects provided by 6 global collaborators. Sample metadata almost always included a de-identified subject ID, COVID-19 status, age in years and sex. Where HLA class I and class II types were available, the types were taken from metadata supplied by the sample provider, not from assay-based typing.

The investigation overall reported the following: The amount of clinical and demographic metadata varied by source and participant and was provided uncurated.

About this clone: Its binding antigen is unknown. Within one base of it there is no much larger clone, and no base qualities were kept.

Each collaborating institution followed its own protocols to collect whole blood in K2EDTA tubes. Collaborator samples were shipped for TCRbeta analysis as frozen whole blood, isolated PBMCs, or DNA extracted from either sample type. There are 13 amino acids in the CDR3, from cysteine to phenylalanine inclusive. Of the read, only the CDR3 DNA is kept; its 39 bases are in frame from base 1. CDR1 and CDR2, per the germline V gene, are MNHNS and SASEGT. V drops 0 bases and J drops 6 bases, leaving 5 bases in between. The immunoSEQ Assay, a bias-controlled multiplex PCR, was used to amplify TCRbeta CDR3 regions from genomic DNA. The study's processing was this. Within the assay, amplification of reference gene primers was used to estimate how many nucleated cells each sample contained. To quantify the absolute abundance of each unique TCRbeta CDR3 rearrangement, sequence reads were collapsed and filtered. For each sample, productive Simpson clonality was calculated as the square root of Simpson's diversity index over productive rearrangements. Drawn from immuneACCESS, this table holds only the in-frame rearrangements with V and J called that TCRdb kept. Clones are partly lost; checked studies trace under half to an unresolved V gene and leave the rest unexplained. V, J and clone size derive from that table, while D and trimming were established from the DNA sequence. Recorded for this sample are approximately 130,000 clones; approximately 85% of them occurred a single time. The top ten clonotypes cover around 4% of the sample.

The chain was built from TRBV6-1 and TRBJ2-2; no D segment can be confidently identified. This receptor was obtained from a human donor in a cohort sampled during active COVID-19. Specimen: peripheral blood. The CDR3 reads as follows: CASSEAGSGELFF. In nucleotides, the sequence is TGTGCCAGCAGTGAAGCCGGGTCCGGGGAGCTGTTTTTT.